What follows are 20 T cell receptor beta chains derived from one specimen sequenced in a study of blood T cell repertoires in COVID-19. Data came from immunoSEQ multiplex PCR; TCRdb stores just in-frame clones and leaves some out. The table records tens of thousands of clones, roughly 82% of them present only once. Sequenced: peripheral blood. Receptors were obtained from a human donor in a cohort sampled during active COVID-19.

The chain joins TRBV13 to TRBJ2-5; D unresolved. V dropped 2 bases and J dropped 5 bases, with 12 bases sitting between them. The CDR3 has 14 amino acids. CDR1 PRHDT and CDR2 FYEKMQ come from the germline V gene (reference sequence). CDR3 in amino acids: CASSLPRSFETQYF. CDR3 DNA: TGTGCCAGCAGCTTACCTAGGTCATTTGAGACCCAGTACTTC.

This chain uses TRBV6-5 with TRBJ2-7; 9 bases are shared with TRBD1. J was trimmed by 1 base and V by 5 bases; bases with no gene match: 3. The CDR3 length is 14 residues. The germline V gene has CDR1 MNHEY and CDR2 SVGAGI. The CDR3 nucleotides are TGTGCCAGCAGTCGGGACAGGGCGTCCTACGAGCAGTACTTC. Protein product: CASSRDRASYEQYF.

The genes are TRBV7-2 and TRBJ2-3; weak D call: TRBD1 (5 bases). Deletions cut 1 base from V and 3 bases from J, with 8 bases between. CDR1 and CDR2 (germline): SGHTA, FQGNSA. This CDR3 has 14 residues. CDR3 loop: CASSLEGRTDTQYF. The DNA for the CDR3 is TGTGCCAGCAGCTTAGAGGGGCGGACAGATACGCAGTATTTT.

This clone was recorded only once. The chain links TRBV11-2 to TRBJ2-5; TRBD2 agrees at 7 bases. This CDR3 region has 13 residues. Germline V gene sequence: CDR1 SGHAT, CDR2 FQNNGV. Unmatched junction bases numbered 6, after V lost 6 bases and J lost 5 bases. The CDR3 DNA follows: TGTGCCAGCAGGCCGCAGGGAGGGGAGACCCAGTACTTC. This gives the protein CASRPQGGETQYF.

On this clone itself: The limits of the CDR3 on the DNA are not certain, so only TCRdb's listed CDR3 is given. The chain's CDR3 is CASSKVGRGASGANVLTF. The chain recombines TRBV21-1 with TRBJ2-6; the D segment call TRBD1 is taken from the table without a DNA check. TRBV21-1 is a listed pseudogene. The CDR3 is 18 residues long, ends included.

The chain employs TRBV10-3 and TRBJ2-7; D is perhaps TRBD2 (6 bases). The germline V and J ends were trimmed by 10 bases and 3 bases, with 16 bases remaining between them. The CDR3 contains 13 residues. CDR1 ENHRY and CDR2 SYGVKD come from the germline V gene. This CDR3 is CATGRGADYEQYF. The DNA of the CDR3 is TGTGCCACCGGGAGAGGGGCGGACTACGAGCAGTACTTC.

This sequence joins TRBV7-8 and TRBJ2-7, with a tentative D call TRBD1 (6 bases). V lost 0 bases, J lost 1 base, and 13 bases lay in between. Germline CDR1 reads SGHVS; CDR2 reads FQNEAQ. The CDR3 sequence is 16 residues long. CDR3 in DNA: TGTGCCAGCAGCTTAGCAGGCAGGGGCCTATCCTACGAGCAGTACTTC. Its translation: CASSLAGRGLSYEQYF.

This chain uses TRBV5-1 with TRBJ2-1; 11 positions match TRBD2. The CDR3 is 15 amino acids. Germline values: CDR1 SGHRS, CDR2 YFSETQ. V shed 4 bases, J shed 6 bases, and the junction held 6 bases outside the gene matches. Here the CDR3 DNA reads TGCGCCAGCAGCCCACTAGCGGGGGTGTTCAATGAGCAGTTCTTC. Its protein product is CASSPLAGVFNEQFF.

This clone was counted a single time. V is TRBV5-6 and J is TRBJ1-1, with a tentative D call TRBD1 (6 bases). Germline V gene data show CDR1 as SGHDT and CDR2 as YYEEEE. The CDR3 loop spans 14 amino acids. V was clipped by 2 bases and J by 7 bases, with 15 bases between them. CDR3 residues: CASSFLEGTIEAFF. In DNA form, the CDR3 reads TGTGCCAGCAGCTTCCTGGAAGGGACAATTGAAGCTTTCTTT.

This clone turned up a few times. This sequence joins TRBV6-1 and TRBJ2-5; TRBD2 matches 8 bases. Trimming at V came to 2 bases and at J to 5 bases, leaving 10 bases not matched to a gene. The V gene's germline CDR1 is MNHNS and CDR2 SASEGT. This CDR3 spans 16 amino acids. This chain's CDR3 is CASSELGGGPQETQYF. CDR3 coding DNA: TGTGCCAGCAGTGAATTAGGCGGGGGGCCGCAGGAGACCCAGTACTTC.

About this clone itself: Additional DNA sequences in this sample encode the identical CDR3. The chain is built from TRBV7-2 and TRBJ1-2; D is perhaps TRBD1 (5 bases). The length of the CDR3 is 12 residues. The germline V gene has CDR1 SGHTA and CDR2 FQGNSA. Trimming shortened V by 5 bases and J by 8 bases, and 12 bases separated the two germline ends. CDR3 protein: CASSRERDGYTF. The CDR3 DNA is TGTGCCAGCAGCCGGGAGAGGGACGGCTACACCTTC. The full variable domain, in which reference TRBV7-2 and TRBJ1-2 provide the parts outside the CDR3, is GAGVSQSPSNKVTEKGKDVELRCDPISGHTALYWYRQSLGQGLEFLIYFQGNSAPDKSGLPSDRFSAERTGGSVSTLTIQRTQQEDSAVYLCASSRERDGYTFGSGTRLTVV.

CDR3 protein: CASSPGGLNTGELFF. CDR3 in DNA: TGTGCCAGCAGCCCCGGGGGGCTAAACACCGGGGAGCTGTTTTTT. The rearrangement uses TRBV7-2 and TRBJ2-2; D is perhaps TRBD2 (7 bases). CDR1 is SGHTA and CDR2 is FQGNSA in the germline V gene. The V end lost 5 bases, the J end lost 2 bases, and 12 bases lay between the germline ends. The length of the CDR3 is 15 residues.

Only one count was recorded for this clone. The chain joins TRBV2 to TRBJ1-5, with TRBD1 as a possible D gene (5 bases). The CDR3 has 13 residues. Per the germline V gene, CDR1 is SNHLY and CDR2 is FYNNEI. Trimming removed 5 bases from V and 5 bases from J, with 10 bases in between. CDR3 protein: CASSWGRDQPQHF. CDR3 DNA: TGTGCCAGCAGTTGGGGCAGGGATCAGCCCCAGCATTTT.

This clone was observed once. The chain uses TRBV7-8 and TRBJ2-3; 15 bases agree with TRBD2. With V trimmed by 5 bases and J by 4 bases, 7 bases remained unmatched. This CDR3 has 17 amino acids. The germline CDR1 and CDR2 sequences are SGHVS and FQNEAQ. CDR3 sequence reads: CASSRGLAGGRSDTQYF. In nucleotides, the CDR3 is TGTGCCAGCAGCCGAGGACTAGCGGGGGGGCGATCAGATACGCAGTATTTT.

In DNA form, the CDR3 reads TGTGCCAGCAGCTCCCGGACAGGGGGCGCCACTGAAGCTTTCTTT. This codes for CASSSRTGGATEAFF. The V call is TRBV7-2, the J call TRBJ1-1; 11 bases are shared with TRBD1. This CDR3 has 15 residues. V gave up 4 bases and J gave up 4 bases; unmatched junction bases: 5. The germline gives CDR1 SGHTA, CDR2 FQGNSA. The full variable domain, completed using reference TRBV7-2 and TRBJ1-1, is GAGVSQSPSNKVTEKGKDVELRCDPISGHTALYWYRQSLGQGLEFLIYFQGNSAPDKSGLPSDRFSAERTGGSVSTLTIQRTQQEDSAVYLCASSSRTGGATEAFFGQGTRLTVV.

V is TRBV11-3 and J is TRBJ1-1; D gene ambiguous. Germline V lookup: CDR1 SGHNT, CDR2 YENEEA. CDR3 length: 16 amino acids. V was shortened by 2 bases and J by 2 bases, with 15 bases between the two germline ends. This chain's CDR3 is CASSLRAGGINTEAFF. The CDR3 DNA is TGTGCCAGCAGCTTAAGGGCCGGAGGGATAAACACTGAAGCTTTCTTT.

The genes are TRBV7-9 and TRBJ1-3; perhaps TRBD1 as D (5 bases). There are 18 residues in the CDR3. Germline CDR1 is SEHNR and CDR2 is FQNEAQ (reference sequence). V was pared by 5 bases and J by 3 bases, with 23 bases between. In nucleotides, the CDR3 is TGTGCCAGCAGCCCGGGGGGGTTTGAGCTCTCGGGTGGAAACACCATATATTTT. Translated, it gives CASSPGGFELSGGNTIYF.

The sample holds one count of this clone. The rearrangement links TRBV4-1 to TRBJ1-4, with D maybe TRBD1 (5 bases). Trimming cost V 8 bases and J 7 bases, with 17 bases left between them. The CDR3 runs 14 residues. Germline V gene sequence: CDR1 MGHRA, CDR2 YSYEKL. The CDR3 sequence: CASASRDSGEKLFF. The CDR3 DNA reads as TGCGCCAGCGCATCCCGGGACTCGGGTGAAAAACTGTTTTTT.

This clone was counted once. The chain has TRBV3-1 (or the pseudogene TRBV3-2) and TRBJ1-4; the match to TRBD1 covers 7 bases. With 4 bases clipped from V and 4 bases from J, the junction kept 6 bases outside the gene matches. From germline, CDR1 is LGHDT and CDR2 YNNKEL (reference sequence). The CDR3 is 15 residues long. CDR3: CASSPRGTVNEKLFF. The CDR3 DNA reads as TGTGCCAGCAGCCCCCGGGGGACAGTTAATGAAAAACTGTTTTTT.

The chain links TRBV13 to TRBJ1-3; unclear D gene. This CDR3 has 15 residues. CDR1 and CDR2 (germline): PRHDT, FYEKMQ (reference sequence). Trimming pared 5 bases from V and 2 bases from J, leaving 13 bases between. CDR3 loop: CASSPPARPGNTIYF. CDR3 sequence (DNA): TGTGCCAGCAGCCCCCCGGCCAGGCCTGGAAACACCATATATTTT.